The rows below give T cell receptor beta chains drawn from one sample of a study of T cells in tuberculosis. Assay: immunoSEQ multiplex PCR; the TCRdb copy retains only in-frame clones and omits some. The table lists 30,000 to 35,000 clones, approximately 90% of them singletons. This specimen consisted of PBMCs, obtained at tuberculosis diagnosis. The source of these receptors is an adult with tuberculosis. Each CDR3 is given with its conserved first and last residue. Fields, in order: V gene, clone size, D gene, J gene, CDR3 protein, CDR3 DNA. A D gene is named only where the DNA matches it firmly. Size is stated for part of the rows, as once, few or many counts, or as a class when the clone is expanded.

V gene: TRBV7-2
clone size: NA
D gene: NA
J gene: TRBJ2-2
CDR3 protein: CASSLVGGLTNTGELFF
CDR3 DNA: TGTGCCAGCAGCTTAGTGGGGGGTCTGACGAACACCGGGGAGCTGTTTTTT

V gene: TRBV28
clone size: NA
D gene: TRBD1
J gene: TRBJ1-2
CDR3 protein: CASTADRVRGYTF
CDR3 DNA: TGTGCCAGCACCGCGGACAGGGTGAGAGGCTACACCTTC

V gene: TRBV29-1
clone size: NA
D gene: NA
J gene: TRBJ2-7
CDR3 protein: CSVVSSSYEQYF
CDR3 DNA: TGCAGCGTTGTATCGTCTTCCTACGAGCAGTACTTC

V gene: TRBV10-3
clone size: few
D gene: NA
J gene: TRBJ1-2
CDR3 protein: CAISEGSYGYTF
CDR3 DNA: TGTGCCATCAGTGAGGGGAGCTATGGCTACACCTTC

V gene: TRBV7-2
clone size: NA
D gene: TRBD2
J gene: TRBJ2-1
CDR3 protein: CASSLALGGGTYNEQFF
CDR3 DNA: TGTGCCAGCAGCTTAGCGCTGGGGGGAGGGACCTACAATGAGCAGTTCTTC

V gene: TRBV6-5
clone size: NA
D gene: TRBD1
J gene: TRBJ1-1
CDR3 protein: CASSQDRGTEAFF
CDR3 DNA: TGTGCCAGCAGTCAGGACAGGGGAACTGAAGCTTTCTTT

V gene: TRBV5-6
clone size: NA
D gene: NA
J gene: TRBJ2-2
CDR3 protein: CASSLGLDSTGELFF
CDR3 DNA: TGTGCCAGCAGCTTGGGGCTAGACAGCACCGGGGAGCTGTTTTTT

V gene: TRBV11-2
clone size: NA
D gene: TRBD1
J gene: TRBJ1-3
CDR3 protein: CASSRGQSGNTIYF
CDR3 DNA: TGTGCCAGCAGCCGGGGACAGTCTGGAAACACCATATATTTT

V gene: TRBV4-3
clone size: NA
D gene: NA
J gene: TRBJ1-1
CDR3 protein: CASSQVGGEGTEAFF
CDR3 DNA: TGCGCCAGCAGCCAAGTAGGGGGAGAGGGAACTGAAGCTTTCTTT

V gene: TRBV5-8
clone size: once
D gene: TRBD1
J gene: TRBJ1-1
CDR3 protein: CASSLVAGGLNTEAFF
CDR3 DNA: TGTGCCAGCAGCTTGGTGGCAGGGGGCCTGAACACTGAAGCTTTCTTT

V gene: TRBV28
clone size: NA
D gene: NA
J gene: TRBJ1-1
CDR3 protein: CASIRWDSEAFF
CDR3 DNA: TGTGCCAGCATTCGTTGGGACTCTGAAGCTTTCTTT

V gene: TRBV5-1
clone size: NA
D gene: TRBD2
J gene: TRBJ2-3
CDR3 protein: CASSPLAGRWDTQYF
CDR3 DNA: TGCGCCAGCAGCCCCCTAGCGGGAAGGTGGGATACGCAGTATTTT

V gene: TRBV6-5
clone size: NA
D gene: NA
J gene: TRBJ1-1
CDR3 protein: CASLRRESLEAFF
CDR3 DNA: TGTGCCAGCCTTAGGCGGGAGAGCCTAGAGGCTTTCTTT

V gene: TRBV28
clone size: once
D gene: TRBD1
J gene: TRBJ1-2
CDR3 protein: CASRPDRGLHYGYTF
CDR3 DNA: TGTGCCAGCAGGCCCGACAGGGGGCTGCACTATGGCTACACCTTC

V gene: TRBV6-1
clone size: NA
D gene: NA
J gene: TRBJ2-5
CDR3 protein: CASKERETQYF
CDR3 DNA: TGTGCCAGCAAGGAGAGAGAGACCCAGTACTTC

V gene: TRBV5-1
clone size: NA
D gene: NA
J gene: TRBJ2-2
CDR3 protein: CASSLVTSGTGELFF
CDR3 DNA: TGCGCCAGCAGCTTAGTTACTAGTGGCACCGGGGAGCTGTTTTTT

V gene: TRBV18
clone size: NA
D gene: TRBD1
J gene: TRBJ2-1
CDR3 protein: CASSPPQGARNEQFF
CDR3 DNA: TGTGCCAGCTCACCACCCCAGGGGGCGCGAAATGAGCAGTTCTTC

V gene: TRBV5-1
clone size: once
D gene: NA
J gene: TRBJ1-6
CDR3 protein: CASSFEERSPLHF
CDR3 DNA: TGCGCCAGCAGCTTCGAGGAGCGTTCACCCCTCCACTTT

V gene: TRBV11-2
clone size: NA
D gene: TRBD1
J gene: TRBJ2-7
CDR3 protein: CASSRTGIYEQYF
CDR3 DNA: TGTGCCAGCAGCCGGACAGGAATCTACGAGCAGTACTTC

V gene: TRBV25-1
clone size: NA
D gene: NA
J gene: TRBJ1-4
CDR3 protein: CATNRGFGEKLFF
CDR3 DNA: TGTGCCACCAACCGGGGGTTCGGGGAAAAACTGTTTTTT

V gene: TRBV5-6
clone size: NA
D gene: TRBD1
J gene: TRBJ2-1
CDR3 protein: CASSLTGDNEQFF
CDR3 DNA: TGTGCCAGCAGCTTGACAGGGGACAATGAGCAGTTCTTC

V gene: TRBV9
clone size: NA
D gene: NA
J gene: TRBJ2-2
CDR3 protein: CASSVAGEFTGELFF
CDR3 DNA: TGTGCCAGCAGCGTCGCCGGGGAGTTCACCGGGGAGCTGTTTTTT

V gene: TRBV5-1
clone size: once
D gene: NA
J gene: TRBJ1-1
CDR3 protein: CASSPNRVRGEAFF
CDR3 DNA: TGCGCCAGCAGCCCCAACAGGGTACGTGGGGAAGCTTTCTTT

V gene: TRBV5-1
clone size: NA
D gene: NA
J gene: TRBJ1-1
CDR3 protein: CASRAQDEAFF
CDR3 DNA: TGCGCCAGCAGGGCACAGGATGAAGCTTTCTTT

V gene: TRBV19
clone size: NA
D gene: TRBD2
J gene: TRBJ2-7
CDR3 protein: CASSIRGSQGEQYF
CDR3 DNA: TGTGCCAGTAGTATCCGCGGGAGTCAGGGCGAGCAGTACTTC

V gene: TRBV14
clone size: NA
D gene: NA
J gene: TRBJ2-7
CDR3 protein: CASSYGGYYEQYF
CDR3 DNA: TGTGCCAGCAGCTATGGGGGGTACTACGAGCAGTACTTC

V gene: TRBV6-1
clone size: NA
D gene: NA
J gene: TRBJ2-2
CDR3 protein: CASSRGATGELFF
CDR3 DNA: TGTGCCAGCAGTCGGGGGGCCACCGGGGAGCTGTTTTTT

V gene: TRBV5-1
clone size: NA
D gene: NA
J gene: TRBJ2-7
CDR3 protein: CASSFGDMAYEQYF
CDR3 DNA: TGCGCCAGCAGCTTTGGGGACATGGCCTACGAGCAGTACTTC

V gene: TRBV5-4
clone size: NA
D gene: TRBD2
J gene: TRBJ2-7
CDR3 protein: CASSLGGRSEQYF
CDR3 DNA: TGTGCCAGCTCCCTGGGGGGGAGGAGCGAGCAGTACTTC

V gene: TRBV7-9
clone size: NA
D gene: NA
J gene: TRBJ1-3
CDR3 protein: CASSVRGSGEGNTIYF
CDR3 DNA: TGTGCCAGCAGCGTTCGAGGATCAGGGGAAGGAAACACCATATATTTT

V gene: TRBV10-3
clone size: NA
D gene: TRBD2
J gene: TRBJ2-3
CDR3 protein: CATHSGTSGESTDTQYF
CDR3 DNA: TGTGCCACCCACTCCGGGACTAGCGGGGAGAGCACAGATACGCAGTATTTT

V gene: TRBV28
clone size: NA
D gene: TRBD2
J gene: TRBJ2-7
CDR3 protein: CASSSPLAGASYEQYF
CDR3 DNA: TGTGCCAGCAGTTCACCCCTAGCGGGGGCGTCCTACGAGCAGTACTTC

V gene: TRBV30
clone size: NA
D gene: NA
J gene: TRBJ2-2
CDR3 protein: CAWSVSSRANTGELFF
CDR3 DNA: TGTGCCTGGAGTGTGTCGTCGAGGGCGAACACCGGGGAGCTGTTTTTT

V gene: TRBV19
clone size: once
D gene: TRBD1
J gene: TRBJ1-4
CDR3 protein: CASRIGTGIEKLFF
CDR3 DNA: TGTGCCAGTAGGATCGGGACAGGGATTGAAAAACTGTTTTTT

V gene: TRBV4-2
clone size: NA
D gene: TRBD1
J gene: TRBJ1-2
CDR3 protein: CASNKQPGQGAGYGYTF
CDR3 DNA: TGTGCCAGCAACAAGCAACCGGGACAGGGGGCCGGCTATGGCTACACCTTC

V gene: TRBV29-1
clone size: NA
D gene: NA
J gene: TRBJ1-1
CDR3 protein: CSVEQGGTEAFF
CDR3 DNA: TGCAGCGTTGAGCAGGGAGGTACTGAAGCTTTCTTT

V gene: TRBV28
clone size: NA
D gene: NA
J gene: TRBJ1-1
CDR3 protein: CASSFTGTEAFF
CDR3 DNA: TGTGCCAGCAGTTTTACTGGCACTGAAGCTTTCTTT

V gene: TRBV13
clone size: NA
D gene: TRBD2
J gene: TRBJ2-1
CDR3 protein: CASIRLAGGFEQFF
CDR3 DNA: TGTGCCAGCATCAGACTAGCGGGAGGGTTTGAGCAGTTCTTC

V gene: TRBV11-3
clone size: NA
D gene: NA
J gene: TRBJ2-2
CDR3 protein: CASAGGGTGELFF
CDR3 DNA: TGTGCCAGTGCGGGCGGTGGGACCGGGGAGCTGTTTTTT

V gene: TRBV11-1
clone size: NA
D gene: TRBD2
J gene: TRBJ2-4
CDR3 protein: CASSLGRREFENIQYF
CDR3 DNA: TGTGCCAGCAGCTTGGGGAGGCGGGAGTTCGAAAACATTCAGTACTTC

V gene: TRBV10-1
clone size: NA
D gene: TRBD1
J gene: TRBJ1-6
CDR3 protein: CASSEGTGASNSPLHF
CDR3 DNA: TGCGCCAGCAGTGAGGGAACAGGGGCATCCAATTCACCCCTCCACTTT

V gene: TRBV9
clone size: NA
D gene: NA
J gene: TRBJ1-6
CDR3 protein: CASSAGGSPLHF
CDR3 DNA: TGTGCCAGCAGCGCGGGGGGCTCACCCCTCCACTTT

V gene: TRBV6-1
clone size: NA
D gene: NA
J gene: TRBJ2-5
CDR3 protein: CASSVLRGAGETQYF
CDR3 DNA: TGTGCCAGCAGTGTGCTACGGGGGGCCGGGGAGACCCAGTACTTC

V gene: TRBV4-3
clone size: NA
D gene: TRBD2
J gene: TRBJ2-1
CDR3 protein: CASSQDWPSGGIGVREQFF
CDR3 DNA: TGCGCCAGCAGCCAAGATTGGCCTAGCGGGGGTATCGGTGTCCGGGAGCAGTTCTTC

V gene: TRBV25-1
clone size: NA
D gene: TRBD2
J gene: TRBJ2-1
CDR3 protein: CASTSLGLAGPVNEQFF
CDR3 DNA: TGTGCCAGCACCTCCTTGGGACTAGCGGGGCCAGTAAATGAGCAGTTCTTC

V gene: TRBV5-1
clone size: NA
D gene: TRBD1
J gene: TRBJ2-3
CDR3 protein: CASSLSGQVTDTQYF
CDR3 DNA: TGCGCCAGCAGCTTATCCGGACAGGTCACAGATACGCAGTATTTT

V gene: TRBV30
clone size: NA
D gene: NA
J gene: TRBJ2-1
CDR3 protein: CAWSESGRGQFF
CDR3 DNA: TGTGCCTGGAGTGAATCCGGTCGGGGGCAGTTCTTC

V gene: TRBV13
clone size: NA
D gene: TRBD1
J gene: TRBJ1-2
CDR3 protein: CASSLKDRDGYTF
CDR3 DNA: TGTGCCAGCAGCTTAAAAGACAGGGATGGCTACACCTTC

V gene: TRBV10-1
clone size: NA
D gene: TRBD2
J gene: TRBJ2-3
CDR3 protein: CASSPSGRGTQYF
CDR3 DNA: TGCGCCAGCAGTCCTAGCGGGAGAGGTACGCAGTATTTT

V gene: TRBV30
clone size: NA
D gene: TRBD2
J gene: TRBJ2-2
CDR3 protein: CAWSTTGGHNTGELFF
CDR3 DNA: TGTGCCTGGAGTACCACGGGGGGGCACAACACCGGGGAGCTGTTTTTT